This T cell receptor (beta chain) emerged from a study of OX40 agonist ivuxolimab in advanced cancers. Turning to the study itself: Patients assigned to dose escalation were diagnosed with hepatocellular carcinoma, melanoma, renal cell or head and neck cancer. Three dose-escalation patients had partial responses: one with hepatocellular carcinoma and two with cutaneous melanoma. Regarding the study as a whole: Partial responders at 0.1-3.0 mg/kg had among the lowest clonal expansion.

Method: immunoSEQ multiplex PCR; TCRdb's copy keeps in-frame clones and lacks some. Among 25,000 to 35,000 clones listed, about 81% were seen once. Germline CDR1 is SEHNR and CDR2 is FQNEAQ (reference sequence). The CDR3 consists of 18 residues. V lost 1 base and J lost 3, with 20 bases in between. A note on this clone: Its target is not known.

The sample was CD4+ or CD8+ T cells sorted from blood, taken in a trial of the OX40 agonist ivuxolimab. The V call is TRBV7-9, the J call TRBJ2-3, with D possibly matching TRBD2 (6 bases). The sequence came from an adult with an advanced solid tumor such as melanoma, head and neck, liver or kidney cancer. The CDR3 loop reads CASSLVPRLASATDTQYF. Written as DNA, the CDR3 is TGTGCCAGCAGCTTAGTGCCGCGGCTAGCGTCGGCGACAGATACGCAGTATTTT.